The 20 T cell receptor beta chains presented below share a single source sample, sequenced in a study of blood T cells in healthy people across ages. For the second PCR, which ran for roughly 6 to 12 cycles, a sample-barcoded 5' primer and a J-beta primer mix were used. Using its own MiXCR run on the 5' RACE reads, TCRdb lists one record per CDR3 protein. The data hold over 1,300,000 distinct CDR3 sequences, with around 59% observed a single time. Sequenced: blood. The origin of the receptors is a man aged 18 to 30 in good health.

The chain couples TRBV2 to TRBJ1-2; D gene ambiguous. The CDR3 totals 15 residues. Trimming took 3 bases from V and 1 from J, leaving 12 bases between them. The germline V gene encodes CDR1 SNHLY and CDR2 FYNNEI. CDR3 DNA sequence: TGTGCCAGCAGTGATCCGTATGGCAGTAACTATGGCTACACCTTC. This encodes CASSDPYGSNYGYTF.

The chain carries TRBV15 and TRBJ2-7; 7 nucleotides align to TRBD1. In germline, CDR1 is LNHNV, CDR2 YYDKDF (reference sequence). The V and J ends lost 6 bases and 3 bases, in that order; junction bases with no gene match: 2. The CDR3 has 12 amino acids. CDR3 amino acids: CATSPGGYEQYF. The CDR3 DNA follows: TGTGCCACCAGTCCAGGGGGCTACGAGCAGTACTTC. Full variable domain (missing parts from reference TRBV15 and TRBJ2-7): DAMVIQNPRYQVTQFGKPVTLSCSQTLNHNVMYWYQQKSSQAPKLLFHYYDKDFNNEADTPDNFQSRRPNTSFCFLDIRSPGLGDTAMYLCATSPGGYEQYFGPGTRLTVT.

The CDR3 nucleotides are TGTGCCAGCAGCTTAACAGGCCGAAACAATGAGCAGTTCTTC. It codes for CASSLTGRNNEQFF. J is TRBJ2-1 and V is TRBV7-9, with D possibly TRBD1 on 5 matching bases. The CDR3 sequence is 14 residues long. CDR1 and CDR2 from the germline V gene are SEHNR and FQNEAQ (reference sequence). The V end lost 2 bases, the J end lost 5 bases, and 10 bases lay between the germline ends.

J is TRBJ2-4 and V is TRBV18; 10 bases agree with TRBD1. The DNA end favors TRBJ2-7, so the J call may be wrong. This CDR3 comprises 13 residues. The germline V gene has CDR1 KGHSH and CDR2 LQKENI. CDR3 residues: CASSHGTGVEQYF. The DNA of the CDR3 is TGTGCCAGCTCACACGGGACAGGGGTCGAGCAGTACTTC.

The chain carries TRBV12-3 or TRBV12-4 and TRBJ2-1; weak D call: TRBD2 (6 bases). Trimming stripped 7 bases from V and 3 bases from J, with 16 bases between. The CDR3 is made up of 15 amino acids. In DNA form, the CDR3 reads TGTGCCAGCACTTGTGGAGGAGGGATCTACAATGAGCAGTTCTTC. Translation: CASTCGGGIYNEQFF.

This clonotype was seen a few times. DNA of the CDR3: TGTGCCAGCAGCTTAATGGGACAGGGGTGGAATGAGCAGTTCTTC. Protein: CASSLMGQGWNEQFF. The chain links TRBV11-1 to TRBJ2-1, with 10 nucleotides matching TRBD1. CDR3 length: 15 amino acids. Germline trimming cut 2 bases from V and 7 bases from J; bases unmatched to any gene: 5. The germline gives CDR1 SGHAT, CDR2 FQDESV (reference sequence).

This clonotype was picked up a small number of times. The J gene is TRBJ2-7, the V gene TRBV4-3, with a tentative D call TRBD1 (5 bases). With 0 bases removed from V and 7 bases from J, the gap between germline ends came to 13 bases. Germline lookup yields CDR1 LGHNA and CDR2 YSLEER. The CDR3 length is 14 residues. This chain's CDR3 is CASSQDQGAGEQYF. CDR3 bases: TGCGCCAGCAGCCAAGATCAAGGGGCTGGAGAGCAGTACTTC.

This clonotype was seen once. The V gene is TRBV19, the J gene TRBJ1-5, with 9 bases aligning to TRBD1. V trimming: 7 bases; J trimming: 3 bases; junction bases outside the gene matches: 7. Germline CDR1 LNHDA, CDR2 SQIVND (reference sequence). The CDR3 is 15 residues long. CDR3 protein: CASTPGQGFNQPQHF. The CDR3 DNA follows: TGTGCCAGTACCCCGGGACAGGGCTTCAATCAGCCCCAGCATTTT.

V usage is TRBV28 and J usage is TRBJ1-2; maybe TRBD1 (5 bases). Trimming removed 5 bases from V and 4 bases from J, with 14 bases in between. Germline CDR1 reads MDHEN; CDR2 reads SYDVKM. This CDR3 has 14 amino acids. The CDR3 spells CASSVGQAGYGYTF. As DNA, the CDR3 is TGTGCCAGCAGTGTGGGGCAGGCAGGCTATGGCTACACCTTC.

The chain is built from TRBV6-2 or TRBV6-3 and TRBJ2-1, with a weak D call TRBD2 (5 bases). The CDR3 length is 15 residues. Germline V gene lookup returns CDR1 MNHEY and CDR2 SVGEGT. Deletions cut 1 base from V and 4 bases from J, with 11 bases between. CDR3 DNA: TGTGCCAGCAGTTACTTGTCTAGCAGGTACAATGAGCAGTTCTTC. Translation gives CASSYLSSRYNEQFF.

Concerning this clonotype: One base away lies a much larger clone, so this may be a sequencing read error. CDR3 DNA: TGCAGCGTTAATCCGGGGAGCTCCTACGAGCAGTACTTC. Amino acids: CSVNPGSSYEQYF. The chain is built from TRBV29-1 and TRBJ2-7; tentatively, D is TRBD2 (5 bases). Germline CDR1 reads SQVTM; CDR2 reads ANQGSEA. V was pared by 5 bases and J by 0 bases, with 11 bases between. The CDR3 is made up of 13 amino acids.

CDR3 residues: CAITRSGGGEQYF. In DNA form, the CDR3 reads TGTGCCATCACGCGGAGCGGGGGCGGCGAGCAGTACTTC. The rearrangement links TRBV10-3 to TRBJ2-7, with TRBD2 matching 8 bases. Per the germline V gene, CDR1 is ENHRY and CDR2 is SYGVKD. Trimming took 7 bases from V and 6 from J; bases not matched to a gene: 8. The CDR3 is 13 residues long.

V usage is TRBV12-3 or TRBV12-4 and J usage is TRBJ2-1; the match to TRBD2 covers 7 bases. This CDR3 comprises 16 residues. After removal of 5 bases from V and 8 bases from J, the junction contained 15 bases not matched to a gene. The CDR3 DNA follows: TGTGCCAGCAGTCGAGGGATGGGCGGGAGTCCAGATGAGCAGTTCTTC. It specifies CASSRGMGGSPDEQFF.

The chain employs TRBV3-1 and TRBJ2-3, with a possible D match to TRBD2 (6 bases). V lost 0 bases and J 2 bases, leaving 15 bases between the germline ends. CDR1 LGHDT and CDR2 YNNKEL come from the germline V gene (reference sequence). The CDR3 loop spans 17 amino acids. CDR3 protein: CASSQDRYGTFTDTQYF. CDR3 sequence (DNA): TGTGCCAGCAGCCAAGACCGTTATGGGACTTTCACAGATACGCAGTATTTT.

The chain uses TRBV14 and TRBJ2-1, with D possibly TRBD1 on 6 matching bases. Looked up from germline, CDR1 is SGHDN and CDR2 is FVKESK. V gave up 1 base and J gave up 6 bases, with 10 bases separating them. The CDR3 has 14 amino acids. The CDR3 nucleotides are TGTGCCAGCAGCCAAGGGACAGAATCCAATGAGCAGTTCTTC. It codes for CASSQGTESNEQFF.

The V and J genes are TRBV20-1 and TRBJ2-3; D uncertain. Between the trimmed V and J ends, which lost 6 bases and 1 base, there was a span of 14 bases. The CDR3 has 14 amino acids. Germline CDR1 is DFQATT and CDR2 is SNEGSKA (reference sequence). The CDR3 DNA reads TGCAGTGCGCCGCTTGGGTACCGCACAGATACGCAGTATTTT. It codes for CSAPLGYRTDTQYF.

This chain links TRBV25-1 with TRBJ1-1; D not certain. Per the germline V gene, CDR1 is MGHDK and CDR2 is SYGVNS. V shed 1 base and J shed 0 bases, with 3 bases lying between them. The CDR3 consists of 13 residues. The CDR3 spells CASSEWLNTEAFF. Here the CDR3 DNA reads TGTGCCAGCAGTGAATGGCTGAACACTGAAGCTTTCTTT.

The J gene is TRBJ1-2, the V gene TRBV20-1, with 7 bases identical to TRBD1. Trimming cost V 5 bases and J 13 bases; bases outside gene matches: 13. The CDR3 is made up of 12 amino acids. From germline, CDR1 is DFQATT and CDR2 SNEGSKA (reference sequence). CDR3 sequence reads: CSAPGQGGNSTF. The DNA for the CDR3 is TGCAGTGCTCCAGGGCAGGGGGGGAATAGCACCTTC.

The gene calls are TRBV4-2 and TRBJ2-4, with TRBD2 identical over 8 bases. The tail of the sequence fits TRBJ2-7 better, so the J call may be wrong. This CDR3 has 16 amino acids. Germline assignment: CDR1 LGHNA and CDR2 YNFKEQ. The CDR3 region is CASSQEGLAGFYEQYF. The CDR3 bases are TGTGCCAGCAGCCAAGAAGGGCTAGCGGGTTTCTACGAGCAGTACTTC.

The chain employs TRBV7-2 and TRBJ1-5, with D unclear. Germline CDR1 reads SGHTA; CDR2 reads FQGNSA. The V and J ends lost 7 bases and 1 base respectively, with 11 bases between them. This CDR3 spans 14 amino acids. In DNA form, the CDR3 reads TGTGCCAGCAACGGAGTTGGGAGCAATCAGCCCCAGCATTTT. Translated, it gives CASNGVGSNQPQHF.